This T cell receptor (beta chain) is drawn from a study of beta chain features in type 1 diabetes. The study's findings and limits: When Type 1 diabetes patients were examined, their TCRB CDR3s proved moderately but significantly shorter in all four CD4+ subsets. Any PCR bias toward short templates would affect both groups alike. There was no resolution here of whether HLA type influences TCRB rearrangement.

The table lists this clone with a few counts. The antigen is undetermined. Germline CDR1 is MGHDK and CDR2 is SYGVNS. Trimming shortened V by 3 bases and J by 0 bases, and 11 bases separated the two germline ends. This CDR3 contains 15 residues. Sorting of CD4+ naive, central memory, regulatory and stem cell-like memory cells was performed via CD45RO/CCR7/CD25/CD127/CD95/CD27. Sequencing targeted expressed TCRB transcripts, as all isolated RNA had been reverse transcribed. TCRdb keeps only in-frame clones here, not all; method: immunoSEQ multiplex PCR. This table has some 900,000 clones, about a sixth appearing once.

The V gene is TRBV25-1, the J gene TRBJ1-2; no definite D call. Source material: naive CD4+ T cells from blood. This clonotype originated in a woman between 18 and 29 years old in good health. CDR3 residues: CASSDSEGSNYGYTF. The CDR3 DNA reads TGTGCCAGCAGTGACTCGGAAGGGTCTAACTATGGCTACACCTTC.